The 11 T cell receptor beta chains in this list originate from one sample, sequenced in a study of blood T cells in healthy people across ages. Combining a sample-barcoded 5' primer with a J-beta primer mix, a second PCR ran for about 7 to 11 cycles. TCRdb reprocessed the 5' RACE reads with MiXCR, giving one entry per CDR3 protein. The profile shows approximately 580,000 distinct CDR3 sequences, about 24% of them singletons. Another study also made use of these data, one on T cells of mothers and their children.

The source material was blood. These receptor sequences come from a boy between 5 and 17 years old in good health.

This clonotype was observed a few times. The chain carries TRBV19 and TRBJ2-7, with 11 bases aligning to TRBD1. This CDR3 has 15 amino acids. After removal of 3 bases from V and 2 bases from J, the junction contained 3 bases not matched to a gene. Germline loops: CDR1 LNHDA, CDR2 SQIVND (reference sequence). CDR3 DNA: TGTGCCAGTAGTATCCGGGACAGGGGGACCTACGAGCAGTACTTC. Translating it yields CASSIRDRGTYEQYF.

This chain links TRBV4-3 with TRBJ2-7; 10 bases align to TRBD2. V gave up 3 bases and J gave up 4 bases; unmatched junction bases: 21. The CDR3 is made up of 20 amino acids. The germline CDR1 and CDR2 sequences are LGHNA and YSLEER. CDR3 DNA sequence: TGCGCCAGCAGCCAGAAGAAATTGCCCGGGTCCGGACTAGCGGATTACGAGCAGTACTTC. Amino acid sequence: CASSQKKLPGSGLADYEQYF.

The gene calls are TRBV5-6 and TRBJ2-5, with 9 bases fitting TRBD2. Per the germline V gene, CDR1 is SGHDT and CDR2 is YYEEEE. This CDR3 comprises 16 residues. Trimming cost V 3 bases and J 3 bases; bases outside gene matches: 9. Here the CDR3 DNA reads TGTGCCAGCAGCTCGCCTTATAGCGGGAGAAAAGAGACCCAGTACTTC. This sequence encodes CASSSPYSGRKETQYF.

The chain uses TRBV5-1 and TRBJ2-1; 8 bases agree with TRBD2. This CDR3 is 14 amino acids long. Germline CDR1 SGHRS, CDR2 YFSETQ. J gave up 9 bases and V 4 bases, and 9 bases lay outside the gene matches. The CDR3 nucleotides are TGCGCCAGCAGCGTAGCGGGGAGGAGCGGTGAGCAGTTCTTC. Protein sequence: CASSVAGRSGEQFF. Filled out from reference TRBV5-1 and TRBJ2-1, the complete variable domain reads KAGVTQTPRYLIKTRGQQVTLSCSPISGHRSVSWYQQTPGQGLQFLFEYFSETQRNKGNFPGRFSGRQFSNSRSEMNVSTLELGDSALYLCASSVAGRSGEQFFGPGTRLTVL.

This clonotype was recorded a few times. The chain employs TRBV4-3 and TRBJ1-1, with TRBD1 matching over 9 bases. The CDR3 loop spans 15 amino acids. V was clipped by 4 bases and J by 11 bases; unmatched bases: 14. The germline CDR1 and CDR2 sequences are LGHNA and YSLEER. The CDR3 DNA reads as TGCGCCAGCAGCCGGGGACAGGGACGGTTTCCCGACGCTTTCTTT. Residues: CASSRGQGRFPDAFF.

This clonotype has a handful of counts. The chain uses TRBV20-1 and TRBJ2-1; 10 positions agree with TRBD2. The CDR3 is 16 amino acids. CDR1 is DFQATT and CDR2 is SNEGSKA in the germline V gene (reference sequence). J lost 9 bases, V lost 3 bases, and 14 bases had no gene match. The CDR3 region has the DNA TGCAGTGCTAGTGGGACCCTAGCGGGAGTTCACAGTGAGCAGTTCTTC. Translation: CSASGTLAGVHSEQFF.

There are many counts of this clonotype. The chain uses TRBV4-1 and TRBJ1-5; maybe TRBD1 (5 bases). The CDR3 is made up of 16 amino acids. V lost 1 base to trimming and J lost 0 bases, with 10 bases between them. Germline V lookup: CDR1 MGHRA, CDR2 YSYEKL. CDR3 DNA sequence: TGCGCCAGCAGCCAAGCCCCAGGGAATAGCAATCAGCCCCAGCATTTT. This encodes CASSQAPGNSNQPQHF.

This clonotype was picked up a small number of times. J is TRBJ1-2 and V is TRBV3-1; D not resolved. The CDR3 is made up of 15 amino acids. Trimming removed 1 base from V and 4 bases from J, with 13 bases in between. Germline CDR1 LGHDT, CDR2 YNNKEL (reference sequence). In DNA, the CDR3 is TGTGCCAGCAGCCAAGTTCTGCTGAGTGGCTATGGCTACACCTTC. Protein sequence: CASSQVLLSGYGYTF.

This clonotype was picked up many times. This chain links TRBV27 with TRBJ2-5; D uncertain. The CDR3 is made up of 12 amino acids. V was pared by 3 bases and J by 3 bases, with 5 bases between. Germline assignment: CDR1 MNHEY and CDR2 SMNVEV (reference sequence). Written as DNA, the CDR3 is TGTGCCAGCAGTTTTTCGGAAGAGACCCAGTACTTC. This encodes CASSFSEETQYF.

The chain couples TRBV7-9 to TRBJ1-1; D ambiguous. V was pared by 1 base and J by 8 bases, with 8 bases between. The CDR3 is 12 residues long. CDR1 SEHNR and CDR2 FQNEAQ come from the germline V gene (reference sequence). The CDR3 DNA follows: TGTGCCAGCAGCTTAGTGCTCAACGAAGCTTTCTTT. This sequence encodes CASSLVLNEAFF.

The table lists this clonotype with a few counts. This chain uses TRBV6-6 with TRBJ1-2; D is uncertain. Trimming removed 7 bases from V and 4 bases from J, with 7 bases in between. CDR1 is MNHNY and CDR2 is SVGAGI in the germline V gene (reference sequence). The CDR3 is 11 amino acids. For the CDR3, the DNA is TGTGCCAGCATGGCAGTCTATGGCTACACCTTC. Amino acid sequence: CASMAVYGYTF.